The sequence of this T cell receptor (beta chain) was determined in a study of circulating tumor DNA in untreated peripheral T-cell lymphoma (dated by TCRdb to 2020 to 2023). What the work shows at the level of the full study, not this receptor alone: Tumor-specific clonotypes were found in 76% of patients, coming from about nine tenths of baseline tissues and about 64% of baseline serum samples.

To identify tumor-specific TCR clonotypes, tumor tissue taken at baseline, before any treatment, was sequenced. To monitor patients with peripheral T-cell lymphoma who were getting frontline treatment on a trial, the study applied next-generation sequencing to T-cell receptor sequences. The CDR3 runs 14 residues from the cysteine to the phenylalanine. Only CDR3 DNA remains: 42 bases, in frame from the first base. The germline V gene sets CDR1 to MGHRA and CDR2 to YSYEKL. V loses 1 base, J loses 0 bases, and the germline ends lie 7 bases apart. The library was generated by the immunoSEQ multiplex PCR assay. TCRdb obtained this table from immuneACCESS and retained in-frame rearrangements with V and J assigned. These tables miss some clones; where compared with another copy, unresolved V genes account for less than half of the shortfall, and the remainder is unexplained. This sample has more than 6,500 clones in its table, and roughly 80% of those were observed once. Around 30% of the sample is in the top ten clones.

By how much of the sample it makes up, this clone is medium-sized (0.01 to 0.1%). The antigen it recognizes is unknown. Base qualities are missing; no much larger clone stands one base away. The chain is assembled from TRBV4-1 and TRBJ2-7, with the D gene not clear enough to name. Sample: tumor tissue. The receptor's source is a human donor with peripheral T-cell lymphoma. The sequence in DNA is TGCGCCAGCAGCCAAGGACACGACTCCTACGAGCAGTACTTC. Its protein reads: CASSQGHDSYEQYF.